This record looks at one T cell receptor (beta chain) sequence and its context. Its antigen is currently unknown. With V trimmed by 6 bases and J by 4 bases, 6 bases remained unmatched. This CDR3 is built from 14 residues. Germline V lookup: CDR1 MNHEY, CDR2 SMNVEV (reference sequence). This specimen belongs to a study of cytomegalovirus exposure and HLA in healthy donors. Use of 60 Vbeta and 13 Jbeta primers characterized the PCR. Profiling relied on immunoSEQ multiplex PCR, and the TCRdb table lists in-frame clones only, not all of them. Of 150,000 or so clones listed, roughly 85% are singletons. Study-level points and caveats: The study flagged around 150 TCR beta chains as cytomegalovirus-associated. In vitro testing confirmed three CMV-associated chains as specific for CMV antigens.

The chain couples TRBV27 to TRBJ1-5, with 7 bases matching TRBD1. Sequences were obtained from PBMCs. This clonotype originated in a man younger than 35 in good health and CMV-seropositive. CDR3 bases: TGTGCCAGCAGCTTAAGACAGGGTAATCAGCCCCAGCATTTT. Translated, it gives CASSLRQGNQPQHF.